This T cell receptor (beta chain) derives from a study of vaccination effects on CD4 cells after COVID-19 (dated by TCRdb to 2021 to 2024). In the study overall: After vaccination, three convalescent patients were sampled both early (day +14) and late (day +241, +227, +161 respectively). The Oncomine TCR Beta short-read assay on an Illumina iSeq 100 was used to sequence cultures from other donors in the study. SARS-CoV-2 spike-specific CD4+ TCR repertoires were compared before and after mRNA vaccination in COVID-19 convalescent patients and in infection-naive vaccine recipients. Post-vaccine samples across the study were collected a median of 72 days after the second dose, with a range of 14 to 241. Altogether, 10 COVID-19 convalescent patients and a few SARS-CoV-2-naive healthy vaccine recipients made up the full study. The paper as a whole reports these results and caveats: Among convalescent patients, the spike-reactive repertoire after vaccination was made up mainly of new vaccine-induced clones that were largely distinct from the clones induced by infection. Marked clonal contraction was observed in both infection-induced and vaccine-induced clones at late post-vaccination timepoints, consistent with waning T cell responses. Limitations of the study were the small number of convalescent patients and the absence of early post-infection timepoints.

In regard to this clone: This receptor's antigen is unknown. No quality values exist for individual bases; no much larger clone is one base distant.

Taken from cysteine to phenylalanine, the CDR3 has 15 residues. Of the read, only the CDR3 DNA is kept; its 45 bases are in frame from base 1. Reading the germline V gene gives CDR1 SGHTA and CDR2 FQGNSA. From V the trimming removes 2 bases and from J it removes 4 bases, while the gene matches leave 4 bases of the junction unaccounted for. The ViraFEST assay stimulated PBMC with viral peptide pools and then used TCR sequencing to identify antigen-specific CD4+ T cell clonotypes by expansion. After approximately 11 days of culture, CD4+ T cells were isolated with the EasySep CD4+ T cell isolation kit. PCR-confirmed SARS-CoV-2 infection had occurred in convalescent patients between March and December 2020, before the Alpha, Beta and Delta variants emerged in the United States. Two doses of either the BNT162b2 or the mRNA-1273 mRNA SARS-CoV-2 vaccine were administered to participants. Each well held two million PBMC cultured in IMDM containing approximately 5.2% human AB serum, 8.5 to 10 IU/ml IL-2 and gentamicin, along with 8 to 10 ug/ml peptides. On days 3 and 7, half of the culture medium was replaced with fresh IL-2-containing medium. Unless noted otherwise, every peptide stimulation condition was grown in triplicate wells. PBMC were separated from whole blood using Ficoll-Paque Plus gradient centrifugation and were then either cryopreserved at -140C or used fresh. The overlapping peptide pools covered the spike proteins of SARS-CoV-2 and of the common cold coronaviruses HCoV-NL63, HCoV-OC43 and HCoV-229E. The QIAamp micro DNA kit was used to extract genomic DNA from the cultured CD4+ T cells.

Library creation used the immunoSEQ multiplex PCR assay. DNA from the CD4+ T cells that had been cultured and isolated underwent TCR beta CDR3 sequencing. The original methods were these. Non-productive TCR sequences were removed, reads were trimmed to the CDR3 region, and CDR3s of at least 7 amino acids were retained. The MANAFEST web app was used to pick out antigen-specific clonotypes by comparing their expansion in peptide wells with that in reference cultures. For clones to be considered positive, expansion at FDR<0.05 versus reference and all other wells, an odds ratio above 5, and a frequency above 0.1% in two replicate wells were required. A clonotype was called cross-reactive if it was significantly expanded both in SARS-CoV-2 spike wells and in at least one common cold coronavirus spike condition. Using the stringdist R package, CDR3 similarity was measured by Levenshtein distance, and unrooted trees were constructed with ape in R 3.6.1. Sourced from immuneACCESS, this table was stored by TCRdb with only in-frame sequences that have V and J called. A share of the clones is absent; for the studies checked, an unresolved V gene accounts for under half, and the remainder has no known explanation. The V and J calls and clone size come from that table; D and trimming were worked out from the DNA. This sample gives 14,000 or so clones in total; around 80% of them show up just once. The ten largest make up around a sixth of the sample.

The specimen was CD4+ T cells from PBMCs cultured with SARS-CoV-2 spike peptides, collected after COVID-19 vaccination. The sample's cell subset or site label, decoded: SARS-CoV-2 spike overlapping peptide pool stimulation. The sequence was collected from a human donor who had a prior SARS-CoV-2 infection. The chain links TRBV7-2 with TRBJ2-1, and TRBD1 aligns with 8 junction nucleotides. The nucleotide sequence reads as follows: TGTGCCAGCAGCTTACAGGGGGCTCTGTACAATGAGCAGTTCTTC. Translated, this is CASSLQGALYNEQFF.